A selection of T cell receptor beta chains follows, all from one sample in a study of T cell changes during pregnancy in multiple sclerosis. Assay used: immunoSEQ multiplex PCR; TCRdb lists only in-frame clones, some missing. The sample includes 50,000 or so clones, about 92% of them seen just once. The material was CD4+ T cells from peripheral blood mononuclear cells, obtained after pregnancy. Receptors originate from a female donor with multiple sclerosis, enrolled in a pregnancy study. Each CDR3 is given with its conserved first and last residue. A D gene is named only where the DNA matches it firmly. Rows may omit the clone size; those that give it use once, few, many or a size class.

d_gene,v_gene,len,j_gene,abundance,CDR3aa,CDR3nt
TRBD2,TRBV18,16,TRBJ2-1,-,CASSPGVAGNEAEQFF,TGTGCCAGCTCTCCCGGGGTAGCGGGAAACGAGGCTGAGCAGTTCTTC
-,TRBV6-5,11,TRBJ1-2,-,CASQGIYGYTF,TGTGCCAGCCAGGGAATCTATGGCTACACCTTC
TRBD1,TRBV14,14,TRBJ1-2,-,CASSPPGQNYGYTF,TGTGCCAGCAGCCCCCCGGGACAGAACTATGGCTACACCTTC
TRBD1,TRBV6-5,13,TRBJ1-5,-,CASRSDRGQPQHF,TGTGCCAGCAGGTCCGACAGGGGACAGCCCCAGCATTTT
-,TRBV6-1,12,TRBJ2-4,-,CASSEARHIQYF,TGTGCCAGCAGTGAAGCGCGGCACATTCAGTACTTC
-,TRBV28,13,TRBJ1-2,-,CASSLGSGRGYTF,TGTGCCAGCAGTTTAGGTTCCGGCAGGGGCTACACCTTC
-,TRBV9,16,TRBJ2-1,-,CASSHRSGSSYNEQFF,TGTGCCAGCAGCCACCGTAGCGGTAGCTCCTACAATGAGCAGTTCTTC
TRBD2,TRBV7-3,17,TRBJ2-1,once,CASSLRGTSGFYNEQFF,TGTGCCAGCAGCTTAAGGGGGACTAGCGGTTTCTACAATGAGCAGTTCTTC
TRBD1,TRBV5-4,17,TRBJ2-1,-,CASSLGDRGRNHNEQFF,TGTGCCAGCAGCTTGGGGGACAGGGGGCGAAATCACAATGAGCAGTTCTTC
-,TRBV9,15,TRBJ1-4,-,CASSAVGGHGEKLFF,TGTGCCAGCAGCGCCGTGGGGGGTCACGGGGAAAAACTGTTTTTT
-,TRBV5-4,14,TRBJ2-7,once,CASSLAVSPYEQYF,TGTGCCAGCAGCTTGGCCGTCAGTCCCTACGAGCAGTACTTC
-,TRBV18,19,TRBJ1-1,-,CASSPRIIGGQSMNTEAFF,TGTGCCAGCTCACCACGGATTATCGGCGGACAGAGCATGAACACTGAAGCTTTCTTT
TRBD1,TRBV4-3,19,TRBJ2-6,once,CASSNIRDRVWSGANVLTF,TGCGCCAGCAGCAATATCCGGGACAGGGTGTGGTCTGGGGCCAACGTCCTGACTTTC
TRBD1,TRBV28,14,TRBJ1-2,-,CASSLGTEAYGYTF,TGTGCCAGCAGCCTCGGGACAGAAGCTTATGGCTACACCTTC
-,TRBV5-1,15,TRBJ2-3,-,CASSLSGAGTDTQYF,TGCGCCAGCAGCTTGAGTGGGGCTGGCACAGATACGCAGTATTTT
-,TRBV30,15,TRBJ2-1,-,CAWSVNLVSYNEQFF,TGTGCCTGGAGTGTAAATCTCGTCTCCTACAATGAGCAGTTCTTC
TRBD2,TRBV7-2,15,TRBJ2-5,once,CASSLLAGGRETQYF,TGTGCCAGCAGCTTGCTAGCGGGAGGGAGGGAGACCCAGTACTTC
TRBD2,TRBV9,16,TRBJ2-7,once,CASSPRLASGPYEQYF,TGTGCCAGCAGCCCCCGTCTGGCTAGCGGGCCTTACGAGCAGTACTTC
-,TRBV13,15,TRBJ2-3,-,CASSLGRAGTDTQYF,TGTGCCAGCAGCTTAGGCAGGGCAGGCACAGATACGCAGTATTTT
-,TRBV25-1,16,TRBJ1-4,-,CASSLGQFATNEKLFF,TGTGCCAGCAGTTTAGGACAGTTTGCAACTAATGAAAAACTGTTTTTT
-,TRBV6-1,15,TRBJ1-4,-,CASSASQGPDEKLFF,TGTGCCAGCAGTGCCTCACAGGGCCCCGATGAAAAACTGTTTTTT
-,TRBV11-2,14,TRBJ1-1,-,CASSPRETATEAFF,TGTGCCAGCAGCCCTCGGGAGACGGCGACTGAAGCTTTCTTT